The 20 T cell receptor beta chains given below trace back to one sample, sequenced in a study of shared clonotypes between healthy human individuals. Only in-frame clones appear in the TCRdb table, and some are missing; sequencing was by immunoSEQ multiplex PCR. This sample yields about 490,000 clones, of which roughly 80% are seen a single time; about 12% belongs to the top ten. What was sequenced was PBMCs. These receptors were taken from a woman between 40 and 55 years old in good health. Some clones in this sample may be carry-over from other donors' samples.

This clone was counted a few times. The gene calls are TRBV6-1 and TRBJ2-2, with a possible D match to TRBD1 (5 bases). The V and J ends lost 7 bases and 3 bases respectively, with 9 bases between them. In germline, CDR1 is MNHNS, CDR2 SASEGT. This CDR3 has 13 amino acids. The CDR3: CASNQGDTGELFF. The CDR3 DNA reads TGTGCCAGCAACCAGGGTGACACCGGGGAGCTGTTTTTT.

The V and J genes are TRBV7-9 and TRBJ2-3; D gene ambiguous. The CDR3 has 13 amino acids. Trimming took off 1 base at V and 8 bases at J, with 10 bases between the two ends. CDR1 is SEHNR, CDR2 FQNEAQ, per germline (reference sequence). In DNA form, the CDR3 reads TGTGCCAGCAGCTTAGTGGATCAAGGTACGCAGTATTTT. Translating it yields CASSLVDQGTQYF.

The V gene is TRBV6-1, the J gene TRBJ1-2; TRBD1 agrees at 8 bases. The V segment lost 3 bases and the J segment 7 bases; nucleotides outside the gene matches: 4. This CDR3 contains 13 residues. Germline V lookup: CDR1 MNHNS, CDR2 SASEGT. This chain's CDR3 is CASSEEDRVGYTF. The CDR3 DNA sequence: TGTGCCAGCAGTGAGGAGGACAGGGTTGGCTACACCTTC.

There are a few counts of this clone. CDR3 DNA sequence: TGCGCCAGCAGCTTGGCGGGGTGGGAGACCCAGTACTTC. Amino acids: CASSLAGWETQYF. The chain combines TRBV5-1 with TRBJ2-5; possibly TRBD2 for D (5 bases). Trimming removed 0 bases from V and 5 bases from J, with 8 bases in between. CDR1 is SGHRS and CDR2 is YFSETQ in the germline V gene. The CDR3 is made up of 13 amino acids.

V usage is TRBV2 and J usage is TRBJ1-6; TRBD1 might be the D (6 bases). The CDR3 consists of 14 residues. CDR1 and CDR2 from the germline V gene are SNHLY and FYNNEI. V shed 7 bases and J shed 6 bases, with 13 bases lying between them. CDR3 loop: CASTYRGGNSPLHF. CDR3 in DNA: TGTGCCAGCACCTATCGAGGGGGTAATTCACCCCTCCACTTT.

The chain combines TRBV18 with TRBJ1-2; no clear D gene. CDR3 length equals 13 residues. The V end was cut by 6 bases, the J end by 4 bases, with 12 bases between. Germline CDR1 and CDR2: KGHSH and LQKENI. The CDR3 DNA is TGTGCCAGCTCTCCGGACGGCCCCTATGGCTACACCTTC. Translated, it gives CASSPDGPYGYTF.

The V call is TRBV27, the J call TRBJ2-1, with D possibly matching TRBD1 (5 bases). Trimming cost V 6 bases and J 0 bases, with 12 bases left between them. The V gene's germline CDR1 is MNHEY and CDR2 SMNVEV (reference sequence). This CDR3 spans 15 amino acids. This CDR3 is CASRIDSSSYNEQFF. CDR3 in DNA: TGTGCCAGCAGGATTGACAGTAGCTCCTACAATGAGCAGTTCTTC.

Ten or more counts support this clone. V is TRBV6-1 and J is TRBJ2-1; maybe TRBD2 (6 bases). Trimming cost V 4 bases and J 8 bases, with 15 bases left between them. The length of the CDR3 is 14 residues. Germline values: CDR1 MNHNS, CDR2 SASEGT. The CDR3 DNA follows: TGTGCCAGCAGTGGACTAGACCTTCGGGATGAGCAGTTCTTC. Amino acid sequence: CASSGLDLRDEQFF.

This clone was seen a single time. The V call is TRBV20-1, the J call TRBJ2-7; D not resolved. There are 11 residues in the CDR3. Per the germline V gene, CDR1 is DFQATT and CDR2 is SNEGSKA (reference sequence). With 0 bases removed from V and 7 bases from J, the gap between germline ends came to 7 bases. The CDR3 is CSARDSHEQYF. CDR3 DNA sequence: TGCAGTGCTAGAGATTCCCATGAGCAGTACTTC.

The chain has TRBV15 and TRBJ2-7, with D maybe TRBD2 (5 bases). V was pared by 6 bases and J by 5 bases, with 20 bases between. The CDR3 extends over 15 amino acids. The germline CDR1 and CDR2 sequences are LNHNV and YYDKDF (reference sequence). CDR3 DNA: TGTGCCACCAGTCCTCGGTACCCCGTGGGAGACGAGCAGTACTTC. Its translation is CATSPRYPVGDEQYF.

The V gene is TRBV19, the J gene TRBJ2-5; tentatively, D is TRBD2 (5 bases). Trimming left V 4 bases short and J 2 bases short, with 11 bases between. The germline gives CDR1 LNHDA, CDR2 SQIVND (reference sequence). The CDR3 totals 14 residues. The CDR3 region is CASSTGLLQETQYF. The CDR3 bases are TGTGCCAGTAGTACAGGACTGTTGCAAGAGACCCAGTACTTC. The full variable domain, rest sourced from reference TRBV19 and TRBJ2-5, is DGGITQSPKYLFRKEGQNVTLSCEQNLNHDAMYWYRQDPGQGLRLIYYSQIVNDFQKGDIAEGYSVSREKKESFPLTVTSAQKNPTAFYLCASSTGLLQETQYFGPGTRLLVL.

V and J are TRBV4-2 and TRBJ2-3; 9 positions match TRBD2. V shed 1 base, J shed 1 base, and the junction held 6 bases outside the gene matches. The CDR3 has 17 residues. CDR1 is LGHNA, CDR2 YNFKEQ, per germline. CDR3 amino acids: CASSQVGLAIRTDTQYF. As DNA, the CDR3 is TGTGCCAGCAGCCAAGTTGGACTAGCGATCCGCACAGATACGCAGTATTTT.

A single count supports this clone. Germline and junction disagree at one end, which may indicate a read error. The chain employs TRBV5-1 and TRBJ2-5; 7 bases align to TRBD2. The CDR3 spans 11 residues. Per the germline V gene, CDR1 is SGHRS and CDR2 is YFSETQ. The CDR3 spells CASREGETQYF. The DNA of the CDR3 is TGCGCAAGCAGGGAGGGCGAGACCCAGTACTTC.

As DNA, the CDR3 is TGTGCCAGCACCGGTCGGGCTAGCGGGCTAAAAGGGCAGTACTTC. This sequence encodes CASTGRASGLKGQYF. V is TRBV28 and J is TRBJ2-7; 8 positions match TRBD2. The V gene's germline CDR1 is MDHEN and CDR2 SYDVKM. The CDR3 covers 15 residues. J was trimmed by 9 bases and V by 7 bases; bases with no gene match: 17.

This chain links TRBV11-2 with TRBJ1-3; TRBD1 might be the D (6 bases). The CDR3 contains 17 residues. The V and J ends lost 1 base and 0 bases respectively, with 13 bases between them. Germline V gene lookup returns CDR1 SGHAT and CDR2 FQNNGV. CDR3 in DNA: TGTGCCAGCAGCTTAGGGAGGGGGAAATTCTCTGGAAACACCATATATTTT. Its protein product is CASSLGRGKFSGNTIYF.

This chain links TRBV6-5 with TRBJ2-5; 7 bases line up with TRBD2. V shed 0 bases and J 3 bases; nucleotides not matched to a gene: 1. Germline CDR1 and CDR2: MNHEY and SVGAGI. There are 14 residues in the CDR3. CDR3 in amino acids: CASSYSLAEETQYF. The CDR3 nucleotides are TGTGCCAGCAGTTACTCGCTAGCGGAAGAGACCCAGTACTTC.

This clone occurred once. This chain links TRBV7-3 with TRBJ2-7; D may be TRBD2 (6 bases). The CDR3 extends over 13 amino acids. With 5 bases removed from V and 6 bases from J, the gap between germline ends came to 14 bases. Germline loops: CDR1 SGHTA, CDR2 FQGTGA. Written as DNA, the CDR3 is TGTGCCAGCAGCCCGGGACTTACTGGCGAGCAGTACTTC. It yields the protein CASSPGLTGEQYF.

The chain has TRBV7-9 and TRBJ2-5, with a weak D call TRBD2 (7 bases). Matching the DNA end better, TRBJ2-7 makes the J call doubtful. Germline loops: CDR1 SEHNR, CDR2 FQNEAQ (reference sequence). CDR3 size: 16 residues. This CDR3 reads CASSFPPAGAYYEQYF. The CDR3 DNA sequence: TGTGCCAGCAGCTTTCCTCCGGCGGGGGCCTACTACGAGCAGTACTTC.

This chain uses TRBV19 with TRBJ2-5, with D tentatively TRBD1 (6 bases). Trimming removed 3 bases at V and 1 base at J, with 9 bases between. Germline assignment: CDR1 LNHDA and CDR2 SQIVND (reference sequence). The CDR3 has 14 amino acids. CDR3 coding DNA: TGTGCCAGTAGTATCGGACAGACCCAAGAGACCCAGTACTTC. It codes for CASSIGQTQETQYF. The variable domain in full, with the rest retrieved from reference TRBV19 and TRBJ2-5, is DGGITQSPKYLFRKEGQNVTLSCEQNLNHDAMYWYRQDPGQGLRLIYYSQIVNDFQKGDIAEGYSVSREKKESFPLTVTSAQKNPTAFYLCASSIGQTQETQYFGPGTRLLVL.

The chain recombines TRBV12-5 with TRBJ1-2; TRBD1 is a possible D gene (6 bases). The V and J ends lost 0 bases and 2 bases respectively, with 25 bases between them. This CDR3 is built from 20 residues. From germline, CDR1 is LGHNT and CDR2 FRNRAP. CDR3 in amino acids: CASGLVFGVAGETKNYGYTF. The CDR3, as DNA: TGTGCTAGTGGTTTGGTTTTCGGTGTGGCAGGGGAGACGAAAAACTATGGCTACACCTTC. Based on the CDR3 plus reference TRBV12-5 and TRBJ1-2, the full variable domain is DARVTQTPRHKVTEMGQEVTMRCQPILGHNTVFWYRQTMMQGLELLAYFRNRAPLDDSGMPKDRFSAEMPDATLATLKIQPSEPRDSAVYFCASGLVFGVAGETKNYGYTFGSGTRLTVV.